Listed below are T cell receptor beta chains from one sample, sequenced in a study of cytomegalovirus exposure and HLA in healthy donors. Produced via immunoSEQ multiplex PCR; TCRdb's table is partial and in-frame only. The repertoire includes approximately 220,000 clones, around 80% of them detected once, and roughly 15% sits in the top ten. The sample comprised PBMCs. The receptor source for this set is a man aged 35 to 55 in good health and CMV-seronegative. CDR3s include the opening cysteine and the closing phenylalanine or tryptophan. A D gene is named only where the DNA matches it firmly. Clone size, where shown, is once, few, many, or a class for clones that have expanded.

NA	TRBD1	TRBJ2-1	TRBV5-8	TGTGCCAGCAGCTTGGCACAGGGGTCCCACAATGAGCAGTTCTTC	CASSLAQGSHNEQFF
once	NA	TRBJ2-1	TRBV7-3	TGTGCCAGCAGCTCGTCAGTGAATGAGCAGTTCTTC	CASSSSVNEQFF
NA	TRBD2	TRBJ2-7	TRBV2	TGTGCCAGCAGTCCATCCGCCGGGGACTACTACGAGCAGTACTTC	CASSPSAGDYYEQYF
NA	NA	TRBJ2-5	TRBV5-6	TGTGCCAGCAGCTTAGGGGGGGCAGGGTTCGGAGAGACCCAGTACTTC	CASSLGGAGFGETQYF
NA	NA	TRBJ2-5	TRBV7-9	TGTGCCAGCAGCAAGGGGTGGACTAAGTACCAAGAGACCCAGTACTTC	CASSKGWTKYQETQYF
NA	NA	TRBJ2-7	TRBV5-6	TGTGCCAGCAGCTTGGGGCAGGGGAGAGAGCAGTACTTC	CASSLGQGREQYF
few	NA	TRBJ2-7	TRBV10-1	TGCGCCAGCTCCGATGCCGGGATCCGGGACGAGCAGTACTTC	CASSDAGIRDEQYF
few	NA	TRBJ2-7	TRBV6-1	TGTGCCAGCACGCCAGACAGACCTAGCTCCTACGAGCAGTACTTC	CASTPDRPSSYEQYF
once	NA	TRBJ1-2	TRBV6-5	TGTGCCAGCAGATTAACATATGCGGATGGCTACACCTTC	CASRLTYADGYTF
NA	NA	TRBJ2-3	TRBV27	TGTGCCAGCACCATGGGGCTGCTTAGCACAGATACGCAGTATTTT	CASTMGLLSTDTQYF
many	NA	TRBJ1-2	TRBV6-1	TGTGCCAGCAGTGAAACAGCTAACTATGGCTACACCTTC	CASSETANYGYTF